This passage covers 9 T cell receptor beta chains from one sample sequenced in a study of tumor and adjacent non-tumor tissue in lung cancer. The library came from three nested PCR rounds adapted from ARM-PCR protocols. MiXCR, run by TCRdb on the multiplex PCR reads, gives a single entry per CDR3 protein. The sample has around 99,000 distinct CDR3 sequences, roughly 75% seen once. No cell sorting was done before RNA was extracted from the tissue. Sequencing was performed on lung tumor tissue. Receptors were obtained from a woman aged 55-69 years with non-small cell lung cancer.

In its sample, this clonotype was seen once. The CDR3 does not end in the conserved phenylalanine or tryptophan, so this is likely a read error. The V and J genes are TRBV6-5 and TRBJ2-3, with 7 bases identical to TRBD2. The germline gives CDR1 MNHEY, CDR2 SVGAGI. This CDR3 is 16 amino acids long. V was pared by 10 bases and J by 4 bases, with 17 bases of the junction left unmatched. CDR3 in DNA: TGTGCCAACAGAACGCTGCGGACTAGTAGCTCAGATACGCAGTATCTT. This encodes CANRTLRTSSSDTQYL.

The CDR3 sequence: CASSLRQASALDIQYF. CDR3 in DNA: TGTGCCAGCAGCTTACGACAGGCGTCCGCTTTGGACATTCAGTACTTC. The chain combines TRBV7-9 with TRBJ2-4; possibly TRBD1 for D (6 bases). CDR3 length: 16 residues. The V and J ends lost 2 bases and 8 bases respectively, with 19 bases between them. CDR1 and CDR2 from the germline V gene are SEHNR and FQNEAQ (reference sequence).

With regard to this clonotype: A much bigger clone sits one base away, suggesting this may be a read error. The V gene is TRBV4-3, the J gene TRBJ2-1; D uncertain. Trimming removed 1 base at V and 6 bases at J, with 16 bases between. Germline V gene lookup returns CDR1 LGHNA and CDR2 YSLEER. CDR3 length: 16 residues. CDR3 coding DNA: TGCGCCAGCAGCCAAGCCTTGGGAATAGTCATCAATGAGCAGTTCTTC. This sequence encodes CASSQALGIVINEQFF.

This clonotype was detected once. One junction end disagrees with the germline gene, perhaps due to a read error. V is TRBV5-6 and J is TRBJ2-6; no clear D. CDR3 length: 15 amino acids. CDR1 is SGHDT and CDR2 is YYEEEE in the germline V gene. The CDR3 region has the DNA TGTGCCAGCAGTCTCGGTCCCAATGGGGTCAACGTCCTGACTTTC. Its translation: CASSLGPNGVNVLTF.

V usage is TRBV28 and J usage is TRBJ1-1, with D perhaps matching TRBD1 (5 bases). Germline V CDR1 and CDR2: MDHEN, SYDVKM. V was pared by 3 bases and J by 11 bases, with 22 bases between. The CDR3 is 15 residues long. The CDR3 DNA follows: TGTGCCAGCAGTTTGGGGGAAGCTGTCTACCAAGGGGCTTTCTTT. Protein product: CASSLGEAVYQGAFF.

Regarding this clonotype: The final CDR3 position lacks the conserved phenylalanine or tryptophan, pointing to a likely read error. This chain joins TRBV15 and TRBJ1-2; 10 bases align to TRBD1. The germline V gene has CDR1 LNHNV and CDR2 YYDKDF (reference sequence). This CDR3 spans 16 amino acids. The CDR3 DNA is TGTGCCGCCAGCAGAGATTTGGGACAGGGGAGCTATGGCTACACCTTA. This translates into CAASRDLGQGSYGYTL.

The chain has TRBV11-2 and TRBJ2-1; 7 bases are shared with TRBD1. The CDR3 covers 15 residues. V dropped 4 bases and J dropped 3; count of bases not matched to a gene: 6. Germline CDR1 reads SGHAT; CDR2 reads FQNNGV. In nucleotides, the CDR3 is TGTGCCAGCAGCTCGGGACAGCCAAACTACAATGAGCAGTTCTTC. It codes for CASSSGQPNYNEQFF.

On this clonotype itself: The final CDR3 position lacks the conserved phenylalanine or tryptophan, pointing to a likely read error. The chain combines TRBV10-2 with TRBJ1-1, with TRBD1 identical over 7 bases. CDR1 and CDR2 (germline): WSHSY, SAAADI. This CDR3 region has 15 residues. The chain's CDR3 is CASTGQARGNTEAFI. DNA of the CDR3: TGCGCGAGCACAGGACAGGCCCGGGGAAACACTGAAGCTTTCATT.

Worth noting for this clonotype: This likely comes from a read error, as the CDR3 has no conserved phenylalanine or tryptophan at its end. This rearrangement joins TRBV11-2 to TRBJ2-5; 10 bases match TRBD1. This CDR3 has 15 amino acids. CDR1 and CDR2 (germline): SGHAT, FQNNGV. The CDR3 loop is CTSSSTETGGGTQYS. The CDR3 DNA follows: TGTACCAGCAGCTCGACAGAGACAGGGGGCGGGACCCAGTACTCC.